A single sample gave rise to the 32 T cell receptor beta chains below, sequenced in a study of beta chain features in type 1 diabetes. Study conclusions and caveats: TCRB CDR3s were moderately but significantly shorter in Type 1 diabetes patients in all four CD4+ subsets.

No cognate antigen is known for these TCRs. Expressed TCRB transcripts were sequenced because the isolated RNA had all been reverse transcribed beforehand. Sequencing used immunoSEQ multiplex PCR; TCRdb keeps in-frame clones, though not all of them. The sample shows some 280,000 clones, roughly an eighth of them seen only once. Source material: naive CD4+ T cells from blood. Every receptor here comes from a man aged 25 to 40 with type 1 diabetes.

The chain employs TRBV28 and TRBJ2-7, with a possible D match to TRBD1 (5 bases). Germline CDR1 reads MDHEN; CDR2 reads SYDVKM. The CDR3 runs 17 residues. V was pared by 1 base and J by 0 bases, with 16 bases between. CDR3 amino acids: CASSLSPPGLSSYEQYF. Here the CDR3 DNA reads TGTGCCAGCAGTTTATCTCCCCCAGGGCTAAGCTCCTACGAGCAGTACTTC. The variable domain in full, completed from reference TRBV28 and TRBJ2-7, reads DVKVTQSSRYLVKRTGEKVFLECVQDMDHENMFWYRQDPGLGLRLIYFSYDVKMKEKGDIPEGYSVSREKKERFSLILESASTNQTSMYLCASSLSPPGLSSYEQYFGPGTRLTVT.

This sequence joins TRBV28 and TRBJ2-5, with D maybe TRBD1 (8 bases). The CDR3 contains 16 residues. Germline-derived CDR1 and CDR2 are MDHEN and SYDVKM. Trimming pared 6 bases from V and 3 bases from J, leaving 20 bases between. The chain's CDR3 is CASSPRTGRAEETQYF. DNA for the CDR3: TGTGCCAGCAGCCCTCGGACAGGGAGGGCGGAAGAGACCCAGTACTTC.

This clone was observed a handful of times. The chain couples TRBV29-1 to TRBJ2-3; 8 bases are a match to TRBD2. From germline, CDR1 is SQVTM and CDR2 ANQGSEA. This CDR3 is built from 14 residues. Losses at the gene ends were 8 bases for V and 2 bases for J; bases not matched to a gene: 9. CDR3 in DNA: TGCAGCTCCTACACTAGCGGATCCACAGATACGCAGTATTTT. As protein: CSSYTSGSTDTQYF.

This clone was counted only a few times. This chain joins TRBV6-5 and TRBJ2-7, with D unresolved. Deletions cut 4 bases from V and 4 bases from J, with 11 bases between. Germline loops: CDR1 MNHEY, CDR2 SVGAGI. There are 13 residues in the CDR3. The CDR3 DNA reads as TGTGCCAGCAGTTCAGGTACCAAGTACGAGCAGTACTTC. The encoded protein is CASSSGTKYEQYF.

The genes are TRBV4-3 and TRBJ2-1, with D possibly matching TRBD2 (5 bases). Germline V gene sequence: CDR1 LGHNA, CDR2 YSLEER. The CDR3 loop spans 14 amino acids. Between the trimmed V and J ends, which lost 0 bases and 7 bases, there was a span of 10 bases. CDR3 region: CASSQEGRRNEQFF. The CDR3 DNA reads as TGCGCCAGCAGCCAAGAGGGGAGACGAAATGAGCAGTTCTTC.

A few counts support this clone. V is TRBV28 and J is TRBJ1-2; no clear D. Trimming took off 10 bases at V and 7 bases at J, with 10 bases between the two ends. CDR3 length: 10 residues. Germline values: CDR1 MDHEN, CDR2 SYDVKM. The CDR3 loop is CATHLSGYTF. The CDR3 DNA reads TGTGCCACTCATCTTAGTGGCTACACCTTC.

The sample holds a few counts of this clone. The genes are TRBV4-2 and TRBJ2-3; 9 positions match TRBD1. V lost 3 bases and J lost 2; bases outside the gene matches: 3. This CDR3 is 15 amino acids long. The germline gives CDR1 LGHNA, CDR2 YNFKEQ. In DNA, the CDR3 is TGTGCCAGCAGCCATGGGGACAGGGTCACAGATACGCAGTATTTT. It encodes CASSHGDRVTDTQYF.

The rearrangement links TRBV5-6 to TRBJ2-5, with TRBD2 matching 7 bases. V trimming: 4 bases; J trimming: 2 bases; junction bases outside the gene matches: 8. The CDR3 runs to 15 residues. CDR1 is SGHDT and CDR2 is YYEEEE in the germline V gene. The CDR3 DNA reads TGTGCCAGCAGCCCGAACGGGGGAGGGCAAGAGACCCAGTACTTC. Translation: CASSPNGGGQETQYF.

This chain uses TRBV5-1 with TRBJ2-1; 9 nucleotides agree with TRBD2. The CDR3 contains 18 residues. V was pared by 3 bases and J by 0 bases, with 10 bases of the junction left unmatched. Germline V gene data show CDR1 as SGHRS and CDR2 as YFSETQ. CDR3 in amino acids: CASSWGDSGGSSYNEQFF. The CDR3 DNA follows: TGCGCCAGCAGCTGGGGGGATAGCGGGGGAAGCTCCTACAATGAGCAGTTCTTC.

V gene TRBV25-1 combines with J gene TRBJ1-2; D gene ambiguous. V dropped 7 bases and J dropped 1 base, with 10 bases sitting between them. The CDR3 runs 13 residues. CDR1 is MGHDK and CDR2 is SYGVNS in the germline V gene. CDR3 region: CASMNGVNYGYTF. Here the CDR3 DNA reads TGTGCCAGCATGAACGGGGTTAACTATGGCTACACCTTC.

The table lists this clone with a few counts. The CDR3 coding sequence is TGCGCCAGCAGCTTGGTAGCGGGAGTCTACAATGAGCAGTTCTTC. It specifies CASSLVAGVYNEQFF. The chain couples TRBV5-1 to TRBJ2-1; 9 positions match TRBD2. The CDR3 loop spans 15 amino acids. Germline V gene lookup returns CDR1 SGHRS and CDR2 YFSETQ. V lost 0 bases to trimming and J lost 3 bases; unmatched junction nucleotides: 1.

The sample holds a few counts of this clone. This CDR3 is CASSYSGKNYGYTF. CDR3 bases: TGTGCCAGCAGCTACTCGGGAAAGAACTATGGCTACACCTTC. The chain uses TRBV7-9 and TRBJ1-2; D unclear. CDR1 and CDR2 from the germline V gene are SEHNR and FQNEAQ (reference sequence). This CDR3 contains 14 residues. V shed 4 bases and J shed 2 bases, with 11 bases lying between them.

As regards this clone: Other DNA sequences from this sample encode an identical CDR3 as well. V is TRBV29-1 and J is TRBJ1-2; the D is unclear. Germline values: CDR1 SQVTM, CDR2 ANQGSEA. The V end lost 3 bases, the J end lost 4 bases, and 3 bases lay between the germline ends. This CDR3 is built from 10 residues. The CDR3 DNA follows: TGCAGCGTTGACAGCTATGGCTACACCTTC. It encodes CSVDSYGYTF.

This clone was seen more than once but under ten times. This sequence joins TRBV2 and TRBJ2-1, with 8 bases lining up with TRBD2. The germline V gene has CDR1 SNHLY and CDR2 FYNNEI. The V and J ends lost 7 bases and 8 bases, in that order; junction bases with no gene match: 10. This CDR3 is built from 14 residues. The CDR3 here is CASNPGGPGDEQFF. The CDR3 DNA sequence: TGTGCCAGCAACCCGGGAGGGCCTGGGGATGAGCAGTTCTTC.

The chain joins TRBV9 to TRBJ2-1; 11 nucleotides align to TRBD1. The CDR3 loop spans 14 amino acids. Losses at the gene ends were 3 bases for V and 8 bases for J; bases not matched to a gene: 4. Looked up from germline, CDR1 is SGDLS and CDR2 is YYNGEE. CDR3 protein: CASSAGQGVYEQFF. The CDR3 DNA reads as TGTGCCAGCAGCGCGGGACAGGGGGTGTATGAGCAGTTCTTC.

Only a few counts were recorded for this clone. The chain joins TRBV2 to TRBJ2-1; 14 positions agree with TRBD2. CDR1 SNHLY and CDR2 FYNNEI come from the germline V gene. CDR3 length equals 14 residues. J gave up 10 bases and V 5 bases, and 4 bases lay outside the gene matches. The CDR3 nucleotides read TGTGCCAGCAGTTGGGGACTAGCGGGAGACGAGCAGTTCTTC. Its translation: CASSWGLAGDEQFF.

This chain links TRBV18 with TRBJ1-1; no reliable D call. Germline assignment: CDR1 KGHSH and CDR2 LQKENI. V shed 0 bases and J shed 5 bases, with 7 bases lying between them. CDR3 length: 13 amino acids. The CDR3 protein is CASSPPPGTEAFF. In DNA form, the CDR3 reads TGTGCCAGCTCACCACCGCCGGGGACTGAAGCTTTCTTT.

This clone was found a few times. The chain links TRBV7-2 to TRBJ2-1; 14 bases line up with TRBD2. The germline V gene encodes CDR1 SGHTA and CDR2 FQGNSA. The length of the CDR3 is 17 residues. After removal of 5 bases from V and 7 bases from J, the junction contained 10 bases not matched to a gene. CDR3 amino acids: CASSPTGLAGGGNEQFF. DNA for the CDR3: TGTGCCAGCAGCCCTACCGGACTAGCGGGAGGCGGGAATGAGCAGTTCTTC.

A few counts support this clone. The chain is built from TRBV19 and TRBJ1-5; 7 positions agree with TRBD1. V dropped 4 bases and J dropped 4; count of bases not matched to a gene: 7. The CDR3 sequence is 15 residues long. CDR1 and CDR2 (germline): LNHDA, SQIVND (reference sequence). The CDR3 nucleotides are TGTGCCAGTAGTAAGCGAGGGACAGCGAATCAGCCCCAGCATTTT. This sequence encodes CASSKRGTANQPQHF.

This clone was seen a handful of times. The V gene is TRBV6-5, the J gene TRBJ1-2; D gene ambiguous. With 0 bases removed from V and 7 bases from J, the gap between germline ends came to 12 bases. The CDR3 extends over 14 amino acids. CDR1 MNHEY and CDR2 SVGAGI come from the germline V gene. The CDR3 loop reads CASSYSMGGSGYTF. In DNA form, the CDR3 reads TGTGCCAGCAGTTACTCGATGGGAGGGTCTGGCTACACCTTC.

This clone has a handful of counts. The J gene is TRBJ2-5, the V gene TRBV18, with D maybe TRBD2 (6 bases). With 3 bases removed from V and 2 bases from J, the gap between germline ends came to 19 bases. Germline V gene data show CDR1 as KGHSH and CDR2 as LQKENI. This CDR3 region has 17 residues. The CDR3 spells CASSPRGLRTIQETQYF. The CDR3 nucleotides are TGTGCCAGCTCACCGCGGGGTCTACGAACAATTCAAGAGACCCAGTACTTC.

The chain links TRBV9 to TRBJ2-1; no definite D call. V was clipped by 4 bases and J by 11 bases, with 13 bases between them. Germline V lookup: CDR1 SGDLS, CDR2 YYNGEE. The length of the CDR3 is 12 residues. The chain's CDR3 is CASSPPLDKQFF. CDR3 coding DNA: TGTGCCAGCAGCCCCCCATTAGATAAGCAGTTCTTC.

The chain couples TRBV6-6 to TRBJ2-1; the match to TRBD1 covers 8 bases. The length of the CDR3 is 16 residues. V lost 5 bases and J lost 2; bases outside the gene matches: 8. From germline, CDR1 is MNHNY and CDR2 SVGAGI (reference sequence). CDR3 in amino acids: CASSLLTGATYNEQFF. In nucleotides, the CDR3 is TGTGCCAGCAGTCTTCTGACAGGGGCCACCTACAATGAGCAGTTCTTC.

V usage is TRBV2 and J usage is TRBJ1-2; 7 positions match TRBD1. This CDR3 is 12 amino acids long. V trimming: 10 bases; J trimming: 2 bases; junction bases outside the gene matches: 4. CDR1 is SNHLY, CDR2 FYNNEI, per germline. The CDR3 sequence is CANTGQNYGYTF. The CDR3 bases are TGTGCCAACACGGGACAGAACTATGGCTACACCTTC.

This clone came up a few times. The gene calls are TRBV28 and TRBJ2-7, with D perhaps matching TRBD1 (6 bases). This CDR3 contains 13 residues. Trimming removed 3 bases at V and 10 bases at J, with 16 bases between. From germline, CDR1 is MDHEN and CDR2 SYDVKM. The CDR3: CASSFQQGLDQYF. In nucleotides, the CDR3 is TGTGCCAGCAGTTTTCAGCAGGGGTTGGATCAGTACTTC.

V is TRBV6-6 and J is TRBJ1-2; D is possibly TRBD1 (5 bases). The ends were cut back, 0 bases at V and 4 bases at J, with 12 bases in the middle. Germline CDR1 MNHNY, CDR2 SVGAGI (reference sequence). This CDR3 has 15 residues. CDR3 protein: CASSYSEGLGYGYTF. The CDR3 coding sequence is TGTGCCAGCAGTTACTCGGAGGGACTAGGCTATGGCTACACCTTC.

This sequence joins TRBV5-1 and TRBJ1-1; D remains unclear. Germline V gives CDR1 SGHRS, CDR2 YFSETQ. The V gene lost 0 bases and the J gene lost 1 base, with 10 bases spanning the gap. The CDR3 sequence is 15 residues long. The CDR3 DNA reads TGCGCCAGCAGCTTGGATCTGGCGGGGAACACTGAAGCTTTCTTT. Amino acids: CASSLDLAGNTEAFF.

Regarding this clone: The junction differs from germline at one of its ends, possibly a read error. The V and J genes are TRBV30 and TRBJ2-7; weak D call: TRBD1 (5 bases). CDR1 GTSNPN and CDR2 SVGIG come from the germline V gene (reference sequence). The CDR3 totals 14 residues. CDR3 DNA sequence: TGTACCTGGACCCGGCGGACACAGCGTCGCGAGCAGTACTTC. This gives the protein CTWTRRTQRREQYF.

This clone was recorded a few times. The chain recombines TRBV9 with TRBJ2-1, with TRBD2 matching over 7 bases. CDR1 is SGDLS, CDR2 YYNGEE, per germline. This CDR3 region has 14 residues. V lost 0 bases, J lost 10 bases, and 7 bases stayed unmatched. In DNA form, the CDR3 reads TGTGCCAGCAGCGTAGGAAATAGCGGGCTCGAGCAGTTCTTC. It specifies CASSVGNSGLEQFF.

This clone was counted between two and nine times. V usage is TRBV10-3 and J usage is TRBJ2-1, with unresolved D. The CDR3 runs 13 residues. Germline V gene data show CDR1 as ENHRY and CDR2 as SYGVKD. Trimming left V 1 base short and J 10 bases short, with 11 bases between. In DNA form, the CDR3 reads TGTGCCATCAGTGAGTTGACTCGGAAGGAGCAGTTCTTC. Residues: CAISELTRKEQFF.

This clone appeared a few times. At the DNA level, this CDR3 is encoded by other sequences in the same sample as well. In nucleotides, the CDR3 is TGTGCCAGCAGTTACTCCGGCTCCTACGAGCAGTACTTC. It translates to CASSYSGSYEQYF. The V gene is TRBV6-5, the J gene TRBJ2-7; D unresolved. Germline CDR1 reads MNHEY; CDR2 reads SVGAGI. The CDR3 consists of 13 residues. Trimming pared 0 bases from V and 0 bases from J, leaving 3 bases between.

The chain joins TRBV28 to TRBJ1-1; no firm D call. The V end was cut by 5 bases, the J end by 1 base, with 8 bases between. This CDR3 is built from 13 residues. Germline CDR1 MDHEN, CDR2 SYDVKM. The CDR3 sequence: CASSQPGNTEAFF. DNA of the CDR3: TGTGCCAGCAGTCAGCCGGGGAACACTGAAGCTTTCTTT.